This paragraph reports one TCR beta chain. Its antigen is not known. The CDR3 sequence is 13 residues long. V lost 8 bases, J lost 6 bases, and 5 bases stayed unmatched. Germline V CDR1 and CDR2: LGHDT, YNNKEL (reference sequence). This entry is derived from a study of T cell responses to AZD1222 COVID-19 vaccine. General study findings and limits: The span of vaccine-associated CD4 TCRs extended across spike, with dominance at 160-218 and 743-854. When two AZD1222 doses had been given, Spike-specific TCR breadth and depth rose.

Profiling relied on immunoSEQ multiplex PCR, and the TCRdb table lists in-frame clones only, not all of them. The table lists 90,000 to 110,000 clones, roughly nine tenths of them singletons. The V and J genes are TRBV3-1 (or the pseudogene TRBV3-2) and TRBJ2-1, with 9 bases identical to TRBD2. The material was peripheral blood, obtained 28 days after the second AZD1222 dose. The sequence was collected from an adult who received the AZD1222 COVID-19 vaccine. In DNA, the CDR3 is TGTGCCAGCTCGAGCGGGAGGTTCAATGAGCAGTTCTTC. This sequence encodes CASSSGRFNEQFF.